Only one count was recorded for the clone carrying this T cell receptor (beta chain). The sample belongs to a study of shared clonotypes between healthy human individuals. All the donors were Caucasian adults who lived in Nashville, Tennessee. Ten immunoSEQ deep assay plates held the unsorted PBMC DNA. Profiling relied on immunoSEQ multiplex PCR, and the TCRdb table lists in-frame clones only, not all of them. The data hold about 470,000 clones, with about 76% observed a single time. The V gene's germline CDR1 is GTSNPN and CDR2 SVGIG (reference sequence). The CDR3 has 12 amino acids. V was pared by 7 bases and J by 2 bases, with 2 bases of the junction left unmatched.

This TCR was recovered from a woman between 40 and 50 years old in good health. Some clones in this sample may be carry-over from other donors' samples. The chain links TRBV30 to TRBJ2-7, with 10 nucleotides matching TRBD1. Sample: PBMCs. The CDR3 sequence: CASDRGAYEQYF. The DNA for the CDR3 is TGTGCCTCGGACAGGGGGGCCTACGAGCAGTACTTC. Full variable domain (rest looked up from reference TRBV30 and TRBJ2-7): SQTIHQWPATLVQPVGSPLSLECTVEGTSNPNLYWYRQAAGRGLQLLFYSVGIGQISSEVPQNLSASRPQDRQFILSSKKLLLSDSGFYLCASDRGAYEQYFGPGTRLTVT.